The 8 T cell receptor beta chains reported below all come from one sample, sequenced in a study of vaccination and CD4 T cells after COVID-19 (dated by TCRdb to between 2021 and 2023). The treatment or condition label on this specimen signifies: roughly 10-day PBMC culture with coronavirus spike peptide pools or control peptides (ViraFEST assay). The antigens of these receptors remain unknown. Library prep was done by PCR. The sequencing machine was an Illumina iSeq 100. At the Johns Hopkins FTIC core, DNA from the cultured CD4+ T cells underwent TCR sequencing with the Oncomine TCR Beta short-read assay. TCRdb's own reprocessing of the public reads used fastp at Q25 and MiXCR and kept productive beta chains. Each entry merges the rows of one CDR3 protein and shows their most common DNA and genes. This sample has 15,000 or so distinct CDR3 sequences in its table, and roughly 60% of those were observed once. Clones ranked in the top ten supply approximately 10% of the sample.

Sequenced material: CD4+ T cells from blood, cultured in vitro. All receptors derive from a human donor who had recovered from COVID-19.

The chain links TRBV27 to TRBJ2-2; D unclear. Trimming removed 6 bases at V and 2 bases at J, with 10 bases between. This CDR3 comprises 14 residues. Per the germline V gene, CDR1 is MNHEY and CDR2 is SMNVEV (reference sequence). CDR3 bases: TGTGCCAGCAGCCGCAGCATCAACACCGGGGAGCTGTTTTTT. Its protein product is CASSRSINTGELFF.

CDR3: CASSLLQGVQPQHF. The CDR3 DNA is TGTGCCAGCAGCTTATTACAGGGGGTACAGCCCCAGCATTTT. This sequence joins TRBV7-2 and TRBJ1-5, with 8 bases fitting TRBD1. CDR3 length equals 14 residues. Germline V gene data show CDR1 as SGHTA and CDR2 as FQGNSA. V gave up 2 bases and J gave up 7 bases; unmatched junction bases: 4.

The chain is built from TRBV30 and TRBJ1-3, with D tentatively TRBD1 (5 bases). Germline CDR1 is GTSNPN and CDR2 is SVGIG (reference sequence). Trimming shortened V by 5 bases and J by 0 bases, and 8 bases separated the two germline ends. This CDR3 is 13 amino acids long. In nucleotides, the CDR3 is TGTGCCTGGGGGGGTAGCTCTGGAAACACCATATATTTT. Protein sequence: CAWGGSSGNTIYF.

In this sample, this clonotype turned up a few times. The gene calls are TRBV12-3 or TRBV12-4 and TRBJ1-5; 7 bases are shared with TRBD1. CDR3 length: 15 amino acids. V was clipped by 4 bases and J by 3 bases; unmatched bases: 6. CDR3: CASSSAGGTNQPQHF. Written as DNA, the CDR3 is TGTGCCAGCAGTTCGGCAGGGGGAACCAATCAGCCCCAGCATTTT.

The V gene is TRBV12-3 or TRBV12-4, the J gene TRBJ1-1, with D uncertain. CDR3 length: 13 residues. V lost 6 bases, J lost 1 base, and 9 bases lay in between. This CDR3 reads CASRYYQNTEAFF. In nucleotides, the CDR3 is TGTGCCAGCAGATATTACCAGAACACTGAAGCTTTCTTT.

V and J are TRBV20-1 and TRBJ2-5, with D possibly TRBD1 on 6 matching bases. V was clipped by 7 bases and J by 4 bases, with 13 bases between them. CDR3 size: 12 residues. The germline gives CDR1 DFQATT, CDR2 SNEGSKA (reference sequence). In DNA form, the CDR3 reads TGCAGTGTGGAACAGGGTCCAGAGACCCAGTACTTC. Its translation is CSVEQGPETQYF.

The V call is TRBV6-2 or TRBV6-3, the J call TRBJ1-3; D ambiguous. V was pared by 8 bases and J by 3 bases, with 11 bases between. The CDR3 covers 13 residues. Germline CDR1 is MNHEY and CDR2 is SVGEGT. The CDR3 region has the DNA TGTGCCAGCGGGGAGCTGGGTGGAAACACCATATATTTT. This translates into CASGELGGNTIYF.

There are a few counts of this clonotype. V usage is TRBV6-1 and J usage is TRBJ1-5; D gene ambiguous. CDR3 length: 15 residues. V shed 0 bases and J shed 2 bases, with 8 bases lying between them. CDR1 is MNHNS and CDR2 is SASEGT in the germline V gene. As DNA, the CDR3 is TGTGCCAGCAGTGAAGCAGGTAGGGGCAATCAGCCCCAGCATTTT. This sequence encodes CASSEAGRGNQPQHF.